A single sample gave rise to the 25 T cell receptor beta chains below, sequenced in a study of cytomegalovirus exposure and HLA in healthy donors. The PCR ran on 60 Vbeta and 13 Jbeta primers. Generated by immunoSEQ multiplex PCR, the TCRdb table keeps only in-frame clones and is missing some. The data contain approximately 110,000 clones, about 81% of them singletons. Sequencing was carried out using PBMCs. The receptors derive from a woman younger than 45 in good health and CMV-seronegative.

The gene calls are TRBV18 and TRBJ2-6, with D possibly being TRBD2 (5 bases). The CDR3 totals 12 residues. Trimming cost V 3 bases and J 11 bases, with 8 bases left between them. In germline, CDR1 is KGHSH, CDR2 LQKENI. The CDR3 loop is CASSPGEDVLTF. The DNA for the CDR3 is TGTGCCAGCTCACCCGGGGAAGACGTCCTGACTTTC.

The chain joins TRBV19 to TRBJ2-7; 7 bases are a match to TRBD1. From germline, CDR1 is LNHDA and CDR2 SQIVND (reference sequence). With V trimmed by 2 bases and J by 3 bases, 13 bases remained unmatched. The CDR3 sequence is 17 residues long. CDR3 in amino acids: CASSITNRQGKFYEQYF. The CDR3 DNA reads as TGTGCCAGTAGTATAACCAACAGACAGGGAAAGTTCTACGAGCAGTACTTC. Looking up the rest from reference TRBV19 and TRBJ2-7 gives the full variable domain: DGGITQSPKYLFRKEGQNVTLSCEQNLNHDAMYWYRQDPGQGLRLIYYSQIVNDFQKGDIAEGYSVSREKKESFPLTVTSAQKNPTAFYLCASSITNRQGKFYEQYFGPGTRLTVT.

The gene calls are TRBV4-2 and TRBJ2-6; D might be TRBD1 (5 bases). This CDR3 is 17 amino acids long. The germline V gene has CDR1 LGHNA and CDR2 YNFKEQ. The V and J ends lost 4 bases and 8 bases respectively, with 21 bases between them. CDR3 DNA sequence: TGTGCCAGCAGCCGTGGCCCCACAGGTTCTCAGTCCAACGTCCTGACTTTC. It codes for CASSRGPTGSQSNVLTF.

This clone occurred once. CDR3 DNA sequence: TGTGCCTGGGACCTAGGGGGCGAGCAGTACTTC. Its protein is CAWDLGGEQYF. The chain recombines TRBV30 with TRBJ2-7; maybe TRBD1 (6 bases). There are 11 residues in the CDR3. Germline CDR1 GTSNPN, CDR2 SVGIG (reference sequence). Trimming took 5 bases from V and 6 from J, leaving 11 bases between them. Combining the CDR3 with reference TRBV30 and TRBJ2-7 gives the whole variable domain SQTIHQWPATLVQPVGSPLSLECTVEGTSNPNLYWYRQAAGRGLQLLFYSVGIGQISSEVPQNLSASRPQDRQFILSSKKLLLSDSGFYLCAWDLGGEQYFGPGTRLTVT.

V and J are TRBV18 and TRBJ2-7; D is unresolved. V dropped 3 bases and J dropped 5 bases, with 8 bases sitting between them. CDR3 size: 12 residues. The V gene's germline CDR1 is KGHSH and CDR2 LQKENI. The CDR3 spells CASSPVRDEQYF. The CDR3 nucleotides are TGTGCCAGCTCACCGGTCCGAGACGAGCAGTACTTC.

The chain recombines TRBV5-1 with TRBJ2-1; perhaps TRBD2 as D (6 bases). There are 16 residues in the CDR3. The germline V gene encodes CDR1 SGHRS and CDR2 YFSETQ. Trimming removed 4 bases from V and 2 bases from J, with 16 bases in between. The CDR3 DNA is TGCGCCAGCAGCCCGGGAGAGACCCAAACCTACAATGAGCAGTTCTTC. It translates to CASSPGETQTYNEQFF.

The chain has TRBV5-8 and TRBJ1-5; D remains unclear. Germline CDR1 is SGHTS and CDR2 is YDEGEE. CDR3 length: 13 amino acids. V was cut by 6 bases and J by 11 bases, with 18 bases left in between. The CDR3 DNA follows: TGTGCCAGCACCTACGGGGATTCAGCGACCCAGCATTTT. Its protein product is CASTYGDSATQHF.

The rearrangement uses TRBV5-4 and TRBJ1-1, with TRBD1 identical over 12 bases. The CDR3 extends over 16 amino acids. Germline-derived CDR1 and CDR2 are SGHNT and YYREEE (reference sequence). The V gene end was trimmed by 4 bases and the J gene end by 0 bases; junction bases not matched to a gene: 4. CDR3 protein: CASSRDRGQVNTEAFF. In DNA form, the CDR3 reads TGTGCCAGCAGCCGGGACAGGGGGCAAGTGAACACTGAAGCTTTCTTT.

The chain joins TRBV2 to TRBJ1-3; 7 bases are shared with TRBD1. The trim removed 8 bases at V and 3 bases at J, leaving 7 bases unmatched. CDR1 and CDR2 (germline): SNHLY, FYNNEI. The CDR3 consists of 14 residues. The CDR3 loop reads CASVTGRGGNTIYF. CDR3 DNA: TGTGCCAGCGTGACAGGGAGAGGTGGAAACACCATATATTTT.

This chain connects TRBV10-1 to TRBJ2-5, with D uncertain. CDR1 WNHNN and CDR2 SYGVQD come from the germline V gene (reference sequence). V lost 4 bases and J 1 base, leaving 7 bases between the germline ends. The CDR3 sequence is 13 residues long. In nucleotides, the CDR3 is TGCGCCAGCAGTGCTAGTGTCCAAGAGACCCAGTACTTC. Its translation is CASSASVQETQYF.

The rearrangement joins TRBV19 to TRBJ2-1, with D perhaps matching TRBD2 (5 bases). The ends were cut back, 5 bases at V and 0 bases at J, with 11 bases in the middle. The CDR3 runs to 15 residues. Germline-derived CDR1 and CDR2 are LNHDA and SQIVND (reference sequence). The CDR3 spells CASSAGIGSYNEQFF. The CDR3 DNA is TGTGCCAGTAGTGCGGGCATCGGCTCCTACAATGAGCAGTTCTTC.

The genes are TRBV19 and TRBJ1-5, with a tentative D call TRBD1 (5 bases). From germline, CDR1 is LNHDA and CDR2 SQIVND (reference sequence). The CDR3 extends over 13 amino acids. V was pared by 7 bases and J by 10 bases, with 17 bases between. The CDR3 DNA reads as TGTGCCAGTAAAGCAGGGTTCCAAGGACCCCAGCATTTT. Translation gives CASKAGFQGPQHF.

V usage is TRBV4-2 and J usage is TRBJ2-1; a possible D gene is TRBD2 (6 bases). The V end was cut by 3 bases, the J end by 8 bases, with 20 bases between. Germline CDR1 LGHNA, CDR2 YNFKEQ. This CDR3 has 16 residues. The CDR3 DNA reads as TGTGCCAGCAGCCAGAGGGGATCCGCCGGGGAGGATGAGCAGTTCTTC. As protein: CASSQRGSAGEDEQFF.

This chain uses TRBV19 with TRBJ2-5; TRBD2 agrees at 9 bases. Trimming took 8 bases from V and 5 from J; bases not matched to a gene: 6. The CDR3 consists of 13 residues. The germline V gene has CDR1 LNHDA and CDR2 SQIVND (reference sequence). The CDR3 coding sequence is TGTGCCAGTGCCCGCGGACTAGCGGAGACCCAGTACTTC. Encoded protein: CASARGLAETQYF.

This CDR3 is CASSSEARVERKETQYF. DNA of the CDR3: TGCGCCAGCAGCTCTGAGGCCAGGGTAGAGAGAAAAGAGACCCAGTACTTC. V is TRBV5-1 and J is TRBJ2-5, with D perhaps matching TRBD1 (5 bases). The CDR3 totals 17 residues. Looked up from germline, CDR1 is SGHRS and CDR2 is YFSETQ. Deletions cut 3 bases from V and 3 bases from J, with 21 bases between.

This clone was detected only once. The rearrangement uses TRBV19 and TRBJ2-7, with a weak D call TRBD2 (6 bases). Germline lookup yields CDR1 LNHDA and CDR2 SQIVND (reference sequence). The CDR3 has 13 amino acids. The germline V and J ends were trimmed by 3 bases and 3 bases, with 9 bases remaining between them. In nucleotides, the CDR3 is TGTGCCAGTAGTATGGGACTTCACTACGAGCAGTACTTC. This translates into CASSMGLHYEQYF.

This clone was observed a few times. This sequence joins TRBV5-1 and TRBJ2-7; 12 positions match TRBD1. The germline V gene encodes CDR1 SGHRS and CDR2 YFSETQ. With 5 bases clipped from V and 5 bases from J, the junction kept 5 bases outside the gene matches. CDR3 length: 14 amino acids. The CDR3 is CASSSGTGGDEQYF. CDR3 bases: TGCGCCAGCAGTTCCGGGACAGGGGGCGACGAGCAGTACTTC. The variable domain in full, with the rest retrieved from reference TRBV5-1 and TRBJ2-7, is KAGVTQTPRYLIKTRGQQVTLSCSPISGHRSVSWYQQTPGQGLQFLFEYFSETQRNKGNFPGRFSGRQFSNSRSEMNVSTLELGDSALYLCASSSGTGGDEQYFGPGTRLTVT.

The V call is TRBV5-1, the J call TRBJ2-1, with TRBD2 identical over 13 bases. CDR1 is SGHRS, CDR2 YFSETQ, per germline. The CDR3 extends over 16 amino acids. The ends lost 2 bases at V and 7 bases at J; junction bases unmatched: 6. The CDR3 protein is CASSFHRLAGGNEQFF. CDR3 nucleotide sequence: TGCGCCAGCAGCTTCCATAGACTAGCGGGGGGTAATGAGCAGTTCTTC.

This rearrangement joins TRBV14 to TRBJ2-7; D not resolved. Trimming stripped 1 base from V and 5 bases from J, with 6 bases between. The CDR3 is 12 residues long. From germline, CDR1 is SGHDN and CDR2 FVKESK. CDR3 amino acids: CASSQVAHEQYF. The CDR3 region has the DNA TGTGCCAGCAGCCAAGTGGCCCACGAGCAGTACTTC.

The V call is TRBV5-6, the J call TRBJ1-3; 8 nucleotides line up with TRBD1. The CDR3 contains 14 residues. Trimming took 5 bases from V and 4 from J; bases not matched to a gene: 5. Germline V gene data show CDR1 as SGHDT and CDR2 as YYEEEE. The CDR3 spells CASRPRGQGNTIYF. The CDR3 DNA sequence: TGTGCCAGCAGACCCAGGGGGCAGGGAAACACCATATATTTT. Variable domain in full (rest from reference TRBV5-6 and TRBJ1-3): DAGVTQSPTHLIKTRGQQVTLRCSPKSGHDTVSWYQQALGQGPQFIFQYYEEEERQRGNFPDRFSGHQFPNYSSELNVNALLLGDSALYLCASRPRGQGNTIYFGEGSWLTVV.

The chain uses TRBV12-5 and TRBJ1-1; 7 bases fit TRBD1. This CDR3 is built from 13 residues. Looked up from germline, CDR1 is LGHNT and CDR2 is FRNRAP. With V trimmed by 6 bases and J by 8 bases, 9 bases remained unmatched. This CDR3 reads CASGLGQVTEAFF. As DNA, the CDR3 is TGTGCTAGTGGATTAGGACAGGTCACCGAAGCTTTCTTT.

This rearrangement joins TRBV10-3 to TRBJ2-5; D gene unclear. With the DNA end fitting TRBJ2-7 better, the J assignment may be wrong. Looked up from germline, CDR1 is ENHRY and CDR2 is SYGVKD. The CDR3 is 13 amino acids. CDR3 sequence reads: CAISSVPDYEQYF. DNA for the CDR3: TGTGCCATCAGTTCGGTCCCGGACTACGAGCAGTACTTC.

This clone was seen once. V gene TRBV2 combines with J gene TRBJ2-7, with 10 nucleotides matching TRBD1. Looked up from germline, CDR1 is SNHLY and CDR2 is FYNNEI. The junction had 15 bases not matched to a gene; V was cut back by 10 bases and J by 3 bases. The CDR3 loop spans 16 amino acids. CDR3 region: CAIGLPPGQGIYEQYF. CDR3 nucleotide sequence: TGTGCCATAGGATTGCCTCCGGGACAGGGGATCTACGAGCAGTACTTC.

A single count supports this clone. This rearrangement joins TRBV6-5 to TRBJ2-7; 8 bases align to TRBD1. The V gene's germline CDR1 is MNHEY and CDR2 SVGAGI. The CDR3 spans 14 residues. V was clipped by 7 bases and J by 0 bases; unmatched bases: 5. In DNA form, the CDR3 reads TGTGCCAGCAAGCCCGGGACAGGCTCCTACGAGCAGTACTTC. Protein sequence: CASKPGTGSYEQYF.

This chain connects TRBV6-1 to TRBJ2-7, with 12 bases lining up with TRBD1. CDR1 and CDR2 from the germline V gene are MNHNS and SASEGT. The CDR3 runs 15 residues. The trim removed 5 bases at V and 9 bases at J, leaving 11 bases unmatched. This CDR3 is CASSRGGQGAPGQYF. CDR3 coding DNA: TGTGCCAGCAGTAGAGGGGGACAGGGGGCTCCGGGGCAGTACTTC.